This is a list of T cell receptor beta chains from one sample in a study of shared clonotypes between healthy human individuals. Libraries were prepared by immunoSEQ multiplex PCR; TCRdb keeps only in-frame clonotypes and omits some of them. The data contain some 790,000 clones, approximately 77% of them singletons. The sequencing sample was made of memory CD4+ T cells sorted from blood. Source of these receptors: a woman aged 25 to 39 in good health. The CDR3 runs from the conserved cysteine through the conserved F or W. D genes are given only for firm matches. Clone size appears in some rows only: once, few, many, or a class for an expanded clone.

>TRBV19|few|-|TRBJ1-2
CASKIRDGRNYGYTF
TGTGCCAGTAAAATACGGGACGGCCGTAACTATGGCTACACCTTC
>TRBV7-2|-|-|TRBJ2-1
CASSPDRGDYNGQFF
TGTGCCAGCAGCCCGGACAGAGGGGACTACAATGGGCAGTTCTTC
>TRBV7-2|-|-|TRBJ2-7
CASSGPGGPYEQYF
TGTGCCAGCAGCGGTCCCGGCGGCCCCTACGAGCAGTACTTC
>TRBV11-2|once|TRBD1|TRBJ2-1
CASSLRQGYNEQFF
TGTGCCAGCAGCTTAAGACAGGGATACAATGAGCAGTTCTTC
>TRBV19|many|-|TRBJ1-5
CASTPYSNQPQHF
TGTGCCAGTACCCCGTATAGCAATCAGCCCCAGCATTTT
>TRBV2|-|-|TRBJ1-1
CARRGRRMNTEAFF
TGTGCCAGAAGGGGCAGGAGAATGAACACTGAAGCTTTCTTT
>TRBV14|-|-|TRBJ2-7
CASSQDGYEQYF
TGTGCCAGCAGCCAAGATGGCTACGAGCAGTACTTC
>TRBV6-4|-|TRBD2|TRBJ2-1
CASSALAGVNEQFF
TGTGCCAGCAGTGCTCTAGCGGGAGTGAATGAGCAGTTCTTC
>TRBV19|-|-|TRBJ1-1
CATSRGMNTEAFF
TGTGCCACCTCTCGGGGTATGAACACTGAAGCTTTCTTT
>TRBV7-9|-|-|TRBJ2-7
CASSLGAPGDEQYF
TGTGCCAGCAGCTTAGGGGCCCCAGGGGACGAGCAGTACTTC
>TRBV18|-|TRBD2|TRBJ2-1
CASSPSSGSSYNEQFF
TGTGCCAGCTCACCATCTAGCGGGAGTTCTTACAATGAGCAGTTCTTC
>TRBV7-2|-|-|TRBJ1-1
CASSLGPGRAEAFF
TGTGCCAGCAGCTTAGGTCCCGGTAGGGCTGAAGCTTTCTTT
>TRBV7-9|once|-|TRBJ2-1
CASSLAGVKGDEQFF
TGTGCCAGCAGCTTAGCGGGGGTAAAGGGCGACGAGCAGTTCTTC
>TRBV2|-|-|TRBJ1-4
CASSPLQSPNEKLFF
TGTGCCAGCAGCCCGTTACAGTCCCCTAATGAAAAACTGTTTTTT
>TRBV7-7|few|-|TRBJ1-2
CASSLMQGANYGYTF
TGTGCCAGCAGCTTAATGCAGGGAGCTAACTATGGCTACACCTTC
>TRBV5-6|-|-|TRBJ1-1
CASSETSSRGFEAFF
TGTGCCAGCAGCGAGACTTCTTCCCGGGGTTTTGAAGCTTTCTTT
>TRBV28|-|-|TRBJ2-1
CASSLRDYNEQFF
TGTGCCAGCAGTCTAAGAGACTACAATGAGCAGTTCTTC
>TRBV11-2|-|-|TRBJ1-2
CASSPYGTAGYTF
TGTGCCAGCAGCCCTTACGGGACTGCTGGCTACACCTTC
>TRBV28|-|TRBD2|TRBJ2-7
CASRKLGTSGRYEQYF
TGTGCCAGCAGAAAACTCGGGACTAGCGGGAGGTACGAGCAGTACTTC
>TRBV2|-|TRBD1|TRBJ1-1
CASSVQGQGWTEAFF
TGTGCCAGCAGTGTTCAGGGACAGGGTTGGACTGAAGCTTTCTTT
>TRBV30|many|TRBD2|TRBJ2-5
CAWRWGYSGRGETQYF
TGTGCCTGGAGATGGGGGTATAGCGGGAGGGGAGAGACCCAGTACTTC
>TRBV5-5|-|-|TRBJ1-5
CASSLDGPRNQPQHF
TGTGCCAGCAGCTTGGATGGGCCCCGTAATCAGCCCCAGCATTTT
>TRBV7-6|-|-|TRBJ2-5
CASSLAARSSQETQYF
TGTGCCAGCAGCTTAGCGGCACGTAGCAGCCAAGAGACCCAGTACTTC
>TRBV18|-|-|TRBJ1-5
CASSPGGHSNQPQHF
TGTGCCAGCTCACCCGGGGGACATAGCAATCAGCCCCAGCATTTT
>TRBV11-2|-|-|TRBJ2-5
CASSSLQGGGGTQYF
TGTGCCAGCAGCTCGCTACAGGGTGGAGGGGGGACCCAGTACTTC
>TRBV5-1|-|-|TRBJ2-2
CASSLDWRDTGELFF
TGCGCCAGCAGCTTGGATTGGCGGGACACCGGGGAGCTGTTTTTT
>TRBV7-6|-|TRBD2|TRBJ2-7
CASSLEAGGSYEQYF
TGTGCCAGCAGCTTAGAAGCGGGAGGATCCTACGAGCAGTACTTC
>TRBV4-1|once|-|TRBJ1-4
CASSHQTATNEKLFF
TGCGCCAGCAGCCACCAGACGGCTACTAATGAAAAACTGTTTTTT
>TRBV19|-|TRBD2|TRBJ2-3
CARGPKREGVTDTQYF
TGTGCCAGGGGCCCAAAGCGGGAGGGAGTCACAGATACGCAGTATTTT
>TRBV18|few|TRBD1|TRBJ1-5
CASSRTGGAGQPQHF
TGTGCCAGCTCACGCACAGGGGGCGCGGGTCAGCCCCAGCATTTT
>TRBV7-9|-|-|TRBJ2-3
CASSQAYTDTQYF
TGTGCCAGCAGCCAAGCGTACACAGATACGCAGTATTTT
>TRBV2|-|TRBD1|TRBJ1-1
CASERQGENTEAFF
TGTGCCAGCGAAAGACAGGGGGAAAACACTGAAGCTTTCTTT
>TRBV18|many|-|TRBJ2-3
CASSSIYRGHTDTQYF
TGTGCCAGCTCATCTATCTACAGAGGCCACACAGATACGCAGTATTTT
>TRBV10-1|few|TRBD1|TRBJ2-3
CASSGEPGQGIDTQYF
TGCGCCAGCAGTGGGGAACCGGGACAGGGGATAGATACGCAGTATTTT
>TRBV5-1|-|TRBD2|TRBJ2-3
CASSLRLAGSDTQYF
TGCGCCAGCAGCTTGAGACTAGCGGGATCAGATACGCAGTATTTT
>TRBV10-2|-|TRBD1|TRBJ2-7
CASSEQGGEQYF
TGCGCCAGCAGCGAACAGGGGGGCGAGCAGTACTTC
>TRBV9|-|TRBD1|TRBJ1-5
CASSPSTGATNQPQHF
TGTGCCAGCAGCCCCTCGACAGGGGCTACCAATCAGCCCCAGCATTTT
>TRBV9|-|-|TRBJ2-5
CASSPPFREGEETQYF
TGTGCCAGCAGTCCACCCTTCCGGGAAGGCGAAGAGACCCAGTACTTC
>TRBV2|-|TRBD1|TRBJ2-3
CASSDLTGGSTDTQYF
TGTGCCAGCAGTGATCTGACAGGGGGAAGCACAGATACGCAGTATTTT
>TRBV4-1|-|-|TRBJ2-3
CASSLQTGGTDTQYF
TGCGCCAGCAGCCTCCAGACAGGAGGTACAGATACGCAGTATTTT
>TRBV10-3|few|TRBD1|TRBJ1-2
CAIRQTGNYGYTF
TGTGCCATCAGGCAGACAGGGAACTATGGCTACACCTTC
>TRBV5-4|-|TRBD2|TRBJ2-1
CASSLDGTSGVNEQFF
TGTGCCAGCAGCTTGGACGGGACTAGCGGGGTCAATGAGCAGTTCTTC
>TRBV9|-|TRBD2|TRBJ2-5
CASSPGLREVETQYF
TGTGCCAGCAGTCCGGGTCTGCGGGAGGTAGAGACCCAGTACTTC
>TRBV5-1|once|-|TRBJ1-1
CASSLEGSTEAFF
TGCGCCAGCAGCTTGGAGGGAAGCACTGAAGCTTTCTTT
>TRBV19|-|TRBD2|TRBJ2-3
CASQNGGLAGGPDTDTQYF
TGTGCCAGCCAAAACGGAGGGCTAGCGGGAGGGCCGGACACAGATACGCAGTATTTT
>TRBV2|many|-|TRBJ1-2
CASREGGYGYTF
TGTGCCAGCAGGGAGGGGGGCTATGGCTACACCTTC
>TRBV7-6|-|TRBD2|TRBJ2-5
CASSDIGGRALGVETQYF
TGTGCCAGCAGCGACATCGGCGGGAGGGCGCTGGGTGTTGAGACCCAGTACTTC
>TRBV27|-|TRBD2|TRBJ2-7
CASSFRWGLAGGPTYEQYF
TGTGCCAGCAGTTTCAGGTGGGGACTAGCGGGAGGACCTACCTACGAGCAGTACTTC